This entry lists 6 T cell receptor beta chains sequenced from one sample in a study of blood T cell repertoires in COVID-19. Only in-frame clones appear in the TCRdb table, and some are missing; sequencing was by immunoSEQ multiplex PCR. The sample lists about 110,000 clones; roughly 72% were seen once. Sequenced: peripheral blood. The source of these receptors is a man older than 75 with acute or convalescent COVID-19.

The chain combines TRBV3-1 (or the pseudogene TRBV3-2) with TRBJ1-1, with D hard to call. Germline V gene sequence: CDR1 LGHDT, CDR2 YNNKEL (reference sequence). The CDR3 runs 15 residues. Between the trimmed V and J ends, which lost 0 bases and 0 bases, there was a span of 8 bases. The CDR3 DNA follows: TGTGCCAGCAGCCAAGATTACAACCTGAACACTGAAGCTTTCTTT. It is translated as CASSQDYNLNTEAFF.

The V call is TRBV4-1, the J call TRBJ1-5; 10 nucleotides line up with TRBD1. Germline loops: CDR1 MGHRA, CDR2 YSYEKL. The junction had 4 bases not matched to a gene; V was cut back by 4 bases and J by 4 bases. The CDR3 extends over 15 amino acids. The CDR3 loop is CASSPPGQGNQPQHF. The CDR3 nucleotides are TGCGCCAGCAGCCCACCGGGACAGGGGAATCAGCCCCAGCATTTT.

The genes are TRBV12-3 or TRBV12-4 and TRBJ2-1; D is undetermined. The CDR3 is 12 amino acids. V was shortened by 4 bases and J by 6 bases, with 7 bases between the two germline ends. The CDR3 DNA reads as TGTGCCAGCAGTTCCCTTCCCAATGAGCAGTTCTTC. Encoded protein: CASSSLPNEQFF.

This chain connects TRBV5-1 to TRBJ2-3; 14 bases are a match to TRBD2. Germline lookup yields CDR1 SGHRS and CDR2 YFSETQ. V was pared by 4 bases and J by 5 bases, with 6 bases of the junction left unmatched. The CDR3 is made up of 16 amino acids. CDR3 sequence (DNA): TGCGCCAGCAGCGAGGGACTAGCGGGAGTGGGAGATACGCAGTATTTT. Protein product: CASSEGLAGVGDTQYF.

The chain links TRBV7-9 to TRBJ2-7, with 8 bases matching TRBD2. Germline V gene data show CDR1 as SEHNR and CDR2 as FQNEAQ (reference sequence). V lost 5 bases to trimming and J lost 8 bases; unmatched junction nucleotides: 11. This CDR3 region has 14 residues. This CDR3 reads CASSPGGASGKQYF. The CDR3 bases are TGTGCCAGCAGCCCCGGGGGGGCTAGCGGTAAGCAGTACTTC.

The rearrangement uses TRBV15 and TRBJ2-2, with D perhaps TRBD2 (6 bases). This CDR3 spans 13 amino acids. Between the trimmed V and J ends, which lost 4 bases and 5 bases, there was a span of 8 bases. Germline-derived CDR1 and CDR2 are LNHNV and YYDKDF (reference sequence). The CDR3 DNA follows: TGTGCCACCAGCACCGGACTAACCGGGGAGCTGTTTTTT. Protein sequence: CATSTGLTGELFF.